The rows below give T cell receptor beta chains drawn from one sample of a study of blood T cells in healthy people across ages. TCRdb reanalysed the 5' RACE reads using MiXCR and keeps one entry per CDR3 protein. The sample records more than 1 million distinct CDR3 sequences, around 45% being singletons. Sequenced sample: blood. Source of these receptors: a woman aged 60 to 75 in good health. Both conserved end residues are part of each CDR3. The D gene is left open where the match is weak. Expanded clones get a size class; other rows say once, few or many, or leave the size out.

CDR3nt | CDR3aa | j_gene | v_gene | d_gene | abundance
TGCAGTGCTAGAGATCTCAGTTCCTACTATGGCTACACCTTC | CSARDLSSYYGYTF | TRBJ1-2 | TRBV20-1 | NA | NA
TGTGCCAGCAGCCGTCGGGAATCCTACGAGCAGTACTTC | CASSRRESYEQYF | TRBJ2-7 | TRBV5-6 | NA | NA
TGCAGTGCTAGAGATTTCGGGAGTGTAGATACGCAGTATTTT | CSARDFGSVDTQYF | TRBJ2-3 | TRBV20-1 | NA | NA
TGCGCCAGCACCCCCGGTTTGTCTAGCGGGAGGAATGAGCAGTTCTTC | CASTPGLSSGRNEQFF | TRBJ2-1 | TRBV10-1 | TRBD2 | NA
TGTGCCAGCAGACCCAGGACACCCAAGGAAAATCAGCCCCAGCATTTT | CASRPRTPKENQPQHF | TRBJ1-5 | TRBV6-5 | NA | NA
TGTGCCAGCAGCCAAGATTGGAACAGGTCTGGCTACACCTTC | CASSQDWNRSGYTF | TRBJ1-2 | TRBV3-1 | NA | once
TGCGCCAGCAGCTTGGAGGCGCCGGCTAGCACAGATACGCAGTATTTT | CASSLEAPASTDTQYF | TRBJ2-3 | TRBV5-1 | NA | NA
TGTGCCAGCAGCAAAGATCTTCTAGCTGCAGATACGCAGTATTTT | CASSKDLLAADTQYF | TRBJ2-3 | TRBV21-1 | NA | NA
TGCAGTGCTACCAAAGGGACGAAAGCTTTCTTT | CSATKGTKAFF | TRBJ1-1 | TRBV20-1 | NA | NA
TGTGCCACCGAACAGGGGGATGATGTCAGTCAGTATTTT | CATEQGDDVSQYF | TRBJ2-3 | TRBV28 | TRBD1 | NA
TGCAGCGTTGATGTAGGGGACGCCCGGGAGCAGTACTTC | CSVDVGDAREQYF | TRBJ2-7 | TRBV29-1 | NA | few